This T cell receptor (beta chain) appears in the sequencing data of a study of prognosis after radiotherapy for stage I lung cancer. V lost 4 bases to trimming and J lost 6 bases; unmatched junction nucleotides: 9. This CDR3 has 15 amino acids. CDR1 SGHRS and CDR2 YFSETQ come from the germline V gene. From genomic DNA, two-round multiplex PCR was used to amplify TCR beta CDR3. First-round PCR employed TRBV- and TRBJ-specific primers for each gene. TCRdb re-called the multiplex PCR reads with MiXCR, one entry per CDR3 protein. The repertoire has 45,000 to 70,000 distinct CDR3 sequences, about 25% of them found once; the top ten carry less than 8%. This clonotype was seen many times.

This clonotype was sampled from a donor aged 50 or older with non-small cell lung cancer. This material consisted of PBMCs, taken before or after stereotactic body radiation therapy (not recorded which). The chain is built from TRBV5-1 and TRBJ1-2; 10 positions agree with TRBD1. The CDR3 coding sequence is TGCGCCAGCAGCCCCCCGGTCGGGACAGGGGATGGCTACACCTTC. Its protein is CASSPPVGTGDGYTF.